The 20 T cell receptor beta chains reported below all come from one sample, sequenced in a study of Graves' ophthalmopathy and Graves' hyperthyroidism. TCR beta CDR3 regions were amplified from RNA transcripts. First-round RT-PCR used HTBI primers; second-round multiplex PCR followed. TCRdb used MiXCR to reprocess the multiplex PCR reads, holding one entry per CDR3 protein. This table has roughly 350,000 distinct CDR3 sequences, about a sixth appearing once. Sequencing was done on a sample of peripheral blood. These TCRs come from an adult woman with stable Graves' hyperthyroidism.

The chain joins TRBV2 to TRBJ1-5, with D possibly TRBD1 on 5 matching bases. Between the trimmed V and J ends, which lost 11 bases and 4 bases, there was a span of 21 bases. Germline CDR1 is SNHLY and CDR2 is FYNNEI. The CDR3 has 15 residues. CDR3 sequence (DNA): TGTGCCTCCACCTTGGGACGGTTGGAGAATCAGCCCCAGCATTTT. Protein: CASTLGRLENQPQHF.

This clonotype was observed at least ten times. The CDR3 DNA follows: TGTGCCAGCAGCTTAGCGCGCTACGGCGTCTCTGGAAACACCATATATTTT. It specifies CASSLARYGVSGNTIYF. The chain has TRBV7-8 and TRBJ1-3; D is unresolved. V lost 0 bases and J lost 0, with 12 bases in between. This CDR3 spans 17 amino acids. CDR1 is SGHVS, CDR2 FQNEAQ, per germline.

Ten or more counts support this clonotype. The CDR3 coding sequence is TGTGCCAGCAGATCAGGACTAGCGGGAGTGGTCGGGGAGCTGTTTTTT. Its protein is CASRSGLAGVVGELFF. The chain uses TRBV12-3 or TRBV12-4 and TRBJ2-2; 13 bases line up with TRBD2. This CDR3 contains 16 residues. Trimming took 6 bases from V and 7 from J; bases not matched to a gene: 8.

This clonotype was counted between two and nine times. The chain employs TRBV14 and TRBJ2-2; 7 bases match TRBD2. Germline V lookup: CDR1 SGHDN, CDR2 FVKESK. This CDR3 region has 14 residues. Germline trimming cut 4 bases from V and 4 bases from J; bases unmatched to any gene: 3. This chain's CDR3 is CASSLERGTGELFF. The CDR3 bases are TGTGCCAGCAGCCTCGAGCGGGGCACCGGGGAGCTGTTTTTT.

This clonotype was detected ten times or more. The CDR3 region is CASSSGTGVKFRPQHF. Here the CDR3 DNA reads TGTGCCAGCAGTTCGGGGACAGGGGTTAAATTTCGGCCCCAGCATTTT. J is TRBJ1-5 and V is TRBV12-3 or TRBV12-4; TRBD1 aligns across 10 bases. The CDR3 is 16 residues long. V gave up 4 bases and J gave up 9 bases; unmatched junction bases: 12.

This clonotype was counted many times. The chain links TRBV28 to TRBJ1-2; D is ambiguous. Germline assignment: CDR1 MDHEN and CDR2 SYDVKM. The CDR3 is made up of 16 amino acids. V shed 2 bases and J shed 2 bases, with 15 bases lying between them. Here the CDR3 DNA reads TGTGCCAGCAGTTTAAGTGCTGTGGGAGGCAACTATGGCTACACCTTC. Its protein is CASSLSAVGGNYGYTF.

The chain carries TRBV7-2 and TRBJ2-5; no definite D call. Germline V gene sequence: CDR1 SGHTA, CDR2 FQGNSA. There are 15 residues in the CDR3. Trimming left V 6 bases short and J 5 bases short, with 19 bases between. CDR3 sequence (DNA): TGTGCCAGCAGTGAAAGCCCGGACCCCGCTGAGACCCAGTACTTC. Translation: CASSESPDPAETQYF.

As to this clonotype: A read error may explain this, as a much larger clone is one base away. The chain uses TRBV4-1 and TRBJ2-5; maybe TRBD2 (6 bases). The CDR3 runs 13 residues. Germline V gene data show CDR1 as MGHRA and CDR2 as YSYEKL. This CDR3 reads CASRQTGEDTQYF. In DNA, the CDR3 is TGCGCCAGCAGACAGACGGGGGAAGATACCCAGTACTTC.

This clonotype was found many times. The chain combines TRBV20-1 with TRBJ1-6, with D hard to call. With 3 bases removed from V and 8 bases from J, the gap between germline ends came to 11 bases. Germline lookup yields CDR1 DFQATT and CDR2 SNEGSKA (reference sequence). There are 13 residues in the CDR3. For the CDR3, the DNA is TGCAGTGCTAGGGTCTCGTCGGATTCACCCCTCCACTTT. Translated: CSARVSSDSPLHF.

This clonotype was detected ten times or more. V is TRBV11-2 and J is TRBJ2-4; 10 positions match TRBD1. The CDR3 spans 17 residues. J lost 4 bases, V lost 5 bases, and 11 bases had no gene match. The germline V gene encodes CDR1 SGHAT and CDR2 FQNNGV. CDR3: CASSPSGTGAGKNIQYF. DNA of the CDR3: TGTGCCAGCAGCCCTTCCGGGACAGGGGCTGGAAAAAACATTCAGTACTTC. The full variable domain, completed using reference TRBV11-2 and TRBJ2-4, is EAGVAQSPRYKIIEKRQSVAFWCNPISGHATLYWYQQILGQGPKLLIQFQNNGVVDDSQLPKDRFSAERLKGVDSTLKIQPAKLEDSAVYLCASSPSGTGAGKNIQYFGAGTRLSVL.

The rearrangement links TRBV3-1 to TRBJ1-5; D unresolved. CDR1 LGHDT and CDR2 YNNKEL come from the germline V gene (reference sequence). This CDR3 comprises 13 residues. V was pared by 2 bases and J by 13 bases, with 15 bases between. The chain's CDR3 is CASSQRRMGPQHF. The CDR3 bases are TGTGCCAGCAGCCAACGTCGTATGGGTCCTCAGCATTTT.

This clonotype was observed many times. The V and J genes are TRBV5-1 and TRBJ1-1; D might be TRBD1 (6 bases). Trimming removed 4 bases from V and 2 bases from J, with 15 bases in between. CDR3 length: 15 residues. Germline lookup yields CDR1 SGHRS and CDR2 YFSETQ. The CDR3 DNA sequence: TGCGCCAGCAGCCAGCGGTGGGGGCCCAACACTGAAGCTTTCTTT. It encodes CASSQRWGPNTEAFF.

This clonotype was picked up many times. This chain connects TRBV20-1 to TRBJ2-4; D remains unclear. The V end was cut by 6 bases, the J end by 0 bases, with 12 bases between. In germline, CDR1 is DFQATT, CDR2 SNEGSKA (reference sequence). This CDR3 has 14 amino acids. In nucleotides, the CDR3 is TGCAGTGCCCCACTTTCGGTAGCCAAAAACATTCAGTACTTC. This encodes CSAPLSVAKNIQYF.

This clonotype occurred many times. The rearrangement uses TRBV2 and TRBJ1-1; D not certain. The CDR3 length is 14 residues. Per the germline V gene, CDR1 is SNHLY and CDR2 is FYNNEI. V was pared by 0 bases and J by 5 bases, with 10 bases between. For the CDR3, the DNA is TGTGCCAGCAGTGAAGCGCTTTGGGGAACTGAAGCTTTCTTT. Translating it yields CASSEALWGTEAFF.

This clonotype was seen repeatedly, ten times or more. The junction departs from the called germline gene at one end, perhaps through a read error. J is TRBJ2-5 and V is TRBV24-1; 7 bases are a match to TRBD2. This CDR3 has 16 amino acids. CDR1 is KGHDR and CDR2 is SFDVKD in the germline V gene. The CDR3 is CTTNDSPLGGLETQYF. The CDR3 coding sequence is TGTACCACCAATGATTCTCCACTGGGAGGGTTAGAGACCCAGTACTTC.

The CDR3 protein is CASPGGLNQPQHF. CDR3 bases: TGTGCCAGCCCCGGGGGGCTCAATCAGCCCCAGCATTTT. The chain is built from TRBV12-3 or TRBV12-4 and TRBJ1-5; D possibly corresponds to TRBD1 (6 bases). The CDR3 covers 13 residues. V shed 8 bases and J shed 3 bases, with 11 bases lying between them.

This chain joins TRBV6-1 and TRBJ1-1; the D gene is possibly TRBD1 (5 bases). CDR3 length: 13 amino acids. CDR1 MNHNS and CDR2 SASEGT come from the germline V gene. The ends were cut back, 3 bases at V and 6 bases at J, with 11 bases in the middle. DNA of the CDR3: TGTGCCAGCAGTGACCGAACAGGTTCTGAAGCTTTCTTT. This encodes CASSDRTGSEAFF.

This clonotype was seen many times. V usage is TRBV13 and J usage is TRBJ2-5, with TRBD2 matching 9 bases. This CDR3 is 16 amino acids long. Germline V gene sequence: CDR1 PRHDT, CDR2 FYEKMQ (reference sequence). V dropped 5 bases and J dropped 4; count of bases not matched to a gene: 11. CDR3 residues: CASSERSGTSRETQYF. DNA for the CDR3: TGTGCCAGCAGCGAACGCTCCGGGACTAGCAGAGAGACCCAGTACTTC.

The chain uses TRBV6-8 and TRBJ1-1; D remains unclear. This CDR3 contains 10 residues. CDR1 and CDR2 from the germline V gene are MNHGY and SAAAGT. DNA of the CDR3: TGTTCCTGCAGTGTGGGAGAAGCTTTCTTT. Encoded protein: CSCSVGEAFF.

The sample holds many counts of this clonotype. The chain links TRBV6-1 to TRBJ1-5; no clear D gene. Germline V gene data show CDR1 as MNHNS and CDR2 as SASEGT. CDR3 length equals 12 residues. Trimming left V 6 bases short and J 5 bases short, with 8 bases between. The CDR3 loop is CASSRAYQPQHF. The CDR3 region has the DNA TGTGCCAGCAGCCGAGCCTATCAGCCCCAGCATTTT.